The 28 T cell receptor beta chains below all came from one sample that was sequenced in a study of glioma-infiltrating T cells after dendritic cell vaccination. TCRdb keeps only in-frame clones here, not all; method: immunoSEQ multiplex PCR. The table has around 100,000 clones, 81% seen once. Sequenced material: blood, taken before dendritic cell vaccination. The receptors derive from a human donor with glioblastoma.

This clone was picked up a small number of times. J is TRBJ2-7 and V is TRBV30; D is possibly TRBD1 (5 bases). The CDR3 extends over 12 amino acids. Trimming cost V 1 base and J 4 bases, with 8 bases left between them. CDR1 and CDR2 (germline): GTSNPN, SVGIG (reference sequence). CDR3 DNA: TGTGCCTGGAGTGGACAGCATTACGAGCAGTACTTC. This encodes CAWSGQHYEQYF.

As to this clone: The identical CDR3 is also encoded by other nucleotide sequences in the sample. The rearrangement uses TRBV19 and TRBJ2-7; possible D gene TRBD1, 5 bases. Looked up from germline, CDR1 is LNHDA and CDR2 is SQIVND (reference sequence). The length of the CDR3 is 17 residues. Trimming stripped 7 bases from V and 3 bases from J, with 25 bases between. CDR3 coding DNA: TGTGCCAGTACTATGCAAGCAGGTTCCTTAGGACACTACGAGCAGTACTTC. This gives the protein CASTMQAGSLGHYEQYF.

The CDR3 loop reads CASSVRGDPSGANVLTF. Here the CDR3 DNA reads TGCGCCAGCAGCGTTCGGGGGGACCCCTCTGGGGCCAACGTCCTGACTTTC. The chain uses TRBV5-1 and TRBJ2-6; 7 positions agree with TRBD2. Germline CDR1 is SGHRS and CDR2 is YFSETQ. This CDR3 comprises 17 residues. The ends lost 4 bases at V and 0 bases at J; junction bases unmatched: 7.

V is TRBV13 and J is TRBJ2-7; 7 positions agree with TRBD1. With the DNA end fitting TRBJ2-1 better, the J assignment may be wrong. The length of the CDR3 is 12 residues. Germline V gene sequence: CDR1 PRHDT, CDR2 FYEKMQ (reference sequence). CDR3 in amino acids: CASSRTGAGQFF. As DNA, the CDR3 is TGTGCCAGCAGCAGAACAGGGGCTGGGCAGTTCTTC.

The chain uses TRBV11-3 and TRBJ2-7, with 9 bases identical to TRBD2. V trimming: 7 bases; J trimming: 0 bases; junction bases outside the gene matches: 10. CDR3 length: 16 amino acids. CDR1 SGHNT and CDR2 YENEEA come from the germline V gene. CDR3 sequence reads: CASKRSGGASSYEQYF. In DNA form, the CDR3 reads TGTGCCAGCAAGCGTAGCGGGGGAGCTAGCTCCTACGAGCAGTACTTC.

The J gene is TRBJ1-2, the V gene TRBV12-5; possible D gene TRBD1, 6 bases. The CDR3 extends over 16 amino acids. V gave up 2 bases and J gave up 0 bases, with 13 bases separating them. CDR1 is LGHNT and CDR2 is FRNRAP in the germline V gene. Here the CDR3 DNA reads TGTGCTAGTGGTTTGCCATACAGGGAGTCTAACTATGGCTACACCTTC. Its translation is CASGLPYRESNYGYTF. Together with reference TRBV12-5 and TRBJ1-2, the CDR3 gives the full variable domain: DARVTQTPRHKVTEMGQEVTMRCQPILGHNTVFWYRQTMMQGLELLAYFRNRAPLDDSGMPKDRFSAEMPDATLATLKIQPSEPRDSAVYFCASGLPYRESNYGYTFGSGTRLTVV.

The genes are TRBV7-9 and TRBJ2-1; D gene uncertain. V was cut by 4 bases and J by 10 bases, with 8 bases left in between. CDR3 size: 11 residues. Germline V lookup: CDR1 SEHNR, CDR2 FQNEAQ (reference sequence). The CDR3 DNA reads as TGTGCCAGCAGCTCACTCGGGGAGCAGTTCTTC. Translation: CASSSLGEQFF.

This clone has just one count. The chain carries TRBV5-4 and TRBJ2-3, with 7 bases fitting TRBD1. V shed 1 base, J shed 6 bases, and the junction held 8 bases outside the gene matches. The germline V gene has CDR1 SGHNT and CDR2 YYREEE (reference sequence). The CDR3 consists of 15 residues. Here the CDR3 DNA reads TGTGCCAGCAGCTTGTGGCGGCAGGGGGACGATACGCAGTATTTT. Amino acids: CASSLWRQGDDTQYF.

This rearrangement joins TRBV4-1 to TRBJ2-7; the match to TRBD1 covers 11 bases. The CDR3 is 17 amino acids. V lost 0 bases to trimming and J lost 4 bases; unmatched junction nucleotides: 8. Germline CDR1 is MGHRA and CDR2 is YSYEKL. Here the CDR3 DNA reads TGCGCCAGCAGCCAAGAATTCCTGGACAGGGGGCAGTACGAGCAGTACTTC. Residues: CASSQEFLDRGQYEQYF.

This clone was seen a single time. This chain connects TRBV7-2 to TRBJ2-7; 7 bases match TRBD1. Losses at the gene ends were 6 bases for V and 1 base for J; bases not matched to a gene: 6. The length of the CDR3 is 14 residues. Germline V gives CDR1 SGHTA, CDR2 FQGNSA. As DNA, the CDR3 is TGTGCCAGCAGTCGGGACAGCGGATCCTACGAGCAGTACTTC. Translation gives CASSRDSGSYEQYF.

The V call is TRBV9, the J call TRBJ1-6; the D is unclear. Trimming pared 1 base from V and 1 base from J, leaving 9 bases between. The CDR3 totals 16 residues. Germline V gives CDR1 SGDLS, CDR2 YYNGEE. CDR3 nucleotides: TGTGCCAGCAGCGTAAGCCCGGTGTCCTATAATTCACCCCTCCACTTT. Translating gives CASSVSPVSYNSPLHF.

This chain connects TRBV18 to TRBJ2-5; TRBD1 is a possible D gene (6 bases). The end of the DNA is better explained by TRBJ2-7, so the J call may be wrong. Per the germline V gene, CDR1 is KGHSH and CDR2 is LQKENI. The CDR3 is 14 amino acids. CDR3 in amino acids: CASSPTGSTYEQYF. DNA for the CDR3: TGTGCCAGCTCCCCAACAGGGTCGACATACGAGCAGTACTTC.

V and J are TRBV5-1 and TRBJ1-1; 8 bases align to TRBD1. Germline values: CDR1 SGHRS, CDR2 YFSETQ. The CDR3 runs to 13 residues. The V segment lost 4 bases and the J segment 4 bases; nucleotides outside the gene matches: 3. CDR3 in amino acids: CASSRTGFTEAFF. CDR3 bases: TGCGCCAGCAGCCGGACAGGGTTCACTGAAGCTTTCTTT.

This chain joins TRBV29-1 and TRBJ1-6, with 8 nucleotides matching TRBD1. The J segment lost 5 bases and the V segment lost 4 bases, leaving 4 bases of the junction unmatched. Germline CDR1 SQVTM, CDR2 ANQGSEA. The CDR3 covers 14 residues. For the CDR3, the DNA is TGCAGCGTTGGGACAGGGAACCATAATTCACCCCTCCACTTT. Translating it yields CSVGTGNHNSPLHF.

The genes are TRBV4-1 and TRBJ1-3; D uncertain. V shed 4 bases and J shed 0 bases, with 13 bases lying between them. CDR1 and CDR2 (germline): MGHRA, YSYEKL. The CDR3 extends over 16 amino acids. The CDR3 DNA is TGCGCCAGCAGCCGAGCTCTGGCTAGCTCTGGAAACACCATATATTTT. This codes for CASSRALASSGNTIYF.

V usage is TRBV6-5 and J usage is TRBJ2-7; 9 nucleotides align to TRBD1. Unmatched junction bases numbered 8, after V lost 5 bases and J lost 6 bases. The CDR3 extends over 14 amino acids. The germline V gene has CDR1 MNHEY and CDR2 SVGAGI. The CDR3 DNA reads TGTGCCAGCAGTCCGCCGGGACAGGGCTCCGAGCAGTACTTC. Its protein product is CASSPPGQGSEQYF.

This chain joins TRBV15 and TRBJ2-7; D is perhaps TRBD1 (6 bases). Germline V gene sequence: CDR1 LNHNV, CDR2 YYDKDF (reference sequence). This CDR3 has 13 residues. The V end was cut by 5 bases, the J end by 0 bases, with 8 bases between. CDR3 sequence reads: CATSGGHSYEQYF. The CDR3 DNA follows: TGTGCCACCAGCGGGGGACACTCCTACGAGCAGTACTTC.

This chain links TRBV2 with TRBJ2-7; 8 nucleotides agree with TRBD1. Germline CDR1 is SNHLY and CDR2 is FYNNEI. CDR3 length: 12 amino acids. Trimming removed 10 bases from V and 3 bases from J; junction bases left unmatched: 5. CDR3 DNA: TGTGCCAATGGACAGGGTAACTACGAGCAGTACTTC. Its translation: CANGQGNYEQYF.

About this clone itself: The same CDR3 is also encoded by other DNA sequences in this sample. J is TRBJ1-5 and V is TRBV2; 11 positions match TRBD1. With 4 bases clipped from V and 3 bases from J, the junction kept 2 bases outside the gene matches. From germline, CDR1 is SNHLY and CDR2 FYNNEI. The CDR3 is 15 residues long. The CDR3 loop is CASSGDRGSNQPQHF. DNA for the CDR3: TGTGCCAGCAGTGGGGACAGGGGGTCCAATCAGCCCCAGCATTTT.

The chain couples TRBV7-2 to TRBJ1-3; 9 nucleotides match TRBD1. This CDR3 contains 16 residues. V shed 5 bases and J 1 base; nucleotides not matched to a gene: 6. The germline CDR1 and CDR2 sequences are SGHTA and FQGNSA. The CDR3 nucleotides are TGTGCCAGCAGCCCCGCAGGACAGGGGTCTGGAAACACCATATATTTT. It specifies CASSPAGQGSGNTIYF.

CDR3 protein: CASSPDFYGYTF. The CDR3 DNA sequence: TGTGCCAGCAGTCCTGACTTCTATGGCTACACCTTC. The gene calls are TRBV6-1 and TRBJ1-2, with D hard to call. In germline, CDR1 is MNHNS, CDR2 SASEGT. Trimming removed 5 bases from V and 4 bases from J, with 8 bases in between. The CDR3 is 12 residues long.

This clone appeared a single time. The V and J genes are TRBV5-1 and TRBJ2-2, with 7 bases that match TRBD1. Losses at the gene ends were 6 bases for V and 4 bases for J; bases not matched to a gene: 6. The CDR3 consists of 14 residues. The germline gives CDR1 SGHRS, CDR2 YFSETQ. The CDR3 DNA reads TGCGCCAGCAAGACAGGGCCAAGCACCGGGGAGCTGTTTTTT. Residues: CASKTGPSTGELFF.

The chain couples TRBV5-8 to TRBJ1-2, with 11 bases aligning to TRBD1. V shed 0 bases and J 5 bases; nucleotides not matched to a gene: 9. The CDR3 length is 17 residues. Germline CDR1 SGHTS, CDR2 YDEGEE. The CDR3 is CASSLADRTGGGYGYTF. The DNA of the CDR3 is TGTGCCAGCAGCTTGGCCGATAGGACAGGGGGCGGTTATGGCTACACCTTC. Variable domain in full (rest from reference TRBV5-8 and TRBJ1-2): EAGVTQSPTHLIKTRGQQATLRCSPISGHTSVYWYQQALGLGLQFLLWYDEGEERNRGNFPPRFSGRQFPNYSSELNVNALELEDSALYLCASSLADRTGGGYGYTFGSGTRLTVV.

The CDR3 sequence is CASRASGYEQYF. In DNA, the CDR3 is TGTGCCAGTCGAGCGAGCGGCTACGAGCAGTACTTC. The chain employs TRBV6-1 and TRBJ2-7, with D possibly TRBD2 on 5 matching bases. Trimming took 9 bases from V and 3 from J, leaving 12 bases between them. The germline CDR1 and CDR2 sequences are MNHNS and SASEGT. The CDR3 is made up of 12 amino acids.

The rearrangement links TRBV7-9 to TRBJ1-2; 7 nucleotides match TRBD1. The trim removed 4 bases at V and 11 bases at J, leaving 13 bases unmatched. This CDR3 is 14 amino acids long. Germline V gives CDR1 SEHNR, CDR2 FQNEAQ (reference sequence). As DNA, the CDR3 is TGTGCCAGCAGCTCAAGAACCCGACAGGGTTGGTACACCTTC. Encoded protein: CASSSRTRQGWYTF. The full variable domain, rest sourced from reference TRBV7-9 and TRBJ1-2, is DTGVSQNPRHKITKRGQNVTFRCDPISEHNRLYWYRQTLGQGPEFLTYFQNEAQLEKSRLLSDRFSAERPKGSFSTLEIQRTEQGDSAMYLCASSSRTRQGWYTFGSGTRLTVV.

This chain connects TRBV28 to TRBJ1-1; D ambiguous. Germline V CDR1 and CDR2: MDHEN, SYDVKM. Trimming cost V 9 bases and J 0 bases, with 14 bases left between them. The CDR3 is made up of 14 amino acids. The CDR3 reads CASTTEYMNTEAFF. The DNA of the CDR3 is TGTGCCAGTACAACAGAATACATGAACACTGAAGCTTTCTTT.

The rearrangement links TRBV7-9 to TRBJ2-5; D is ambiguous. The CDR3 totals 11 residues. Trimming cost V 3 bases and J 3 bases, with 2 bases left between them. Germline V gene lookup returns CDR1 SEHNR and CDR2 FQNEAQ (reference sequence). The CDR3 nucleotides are TGTGCCAGCAGCTTCAAAGAGACCCAGTACTTC. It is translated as CASSFKETQYF.

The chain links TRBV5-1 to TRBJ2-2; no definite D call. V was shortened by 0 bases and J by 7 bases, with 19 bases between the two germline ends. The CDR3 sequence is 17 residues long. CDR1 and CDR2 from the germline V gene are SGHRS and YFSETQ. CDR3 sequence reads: CASSLEPGKVIGGELFF. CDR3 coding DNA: TGCGCCAGCAGCTTGGAGCCAGGCAAGGTTATTGGCGGGGAGCTGTTTTTT. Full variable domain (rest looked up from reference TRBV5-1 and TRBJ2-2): KAGVTQTPRYLIKTRGQQVTLSCSPISGHRSVSWYQQTPGQGLQFLFEYFSETQRNKGNFPGRFSGRQFSNSRSEMNVSTLELGDSALYLCASSLEPGKVIGGELFFGEGSRLTVL.